Given below is one T cell receptor (beta chain) in context. There is no known antigen for this receptor. No base-level quality is on record; no much larger clone is a single base apart. The time point label corresponds to: after anti-PD-1 therapy. Tumor biopsies were site-matched, taken from the same primary tumor before and after PD-1 blockade. Genomic DNA extracted from tumor biopsies or peripheral blood was used for bulk TCRbeta sequencing, with input ranging from 616 ng to 6,004 ng. To detect rare clonotypes with greater sensitivity than single-cell TCR sequencing, bulk TCRbeta sequencing was done on the leftover biopsy material. Histologically proven advanced or metastatic basal or squamous cell carcinoma was present in all patients, all of whom were poor candidates for surgical resection. Of the approximately ten patients making up the basal cell carcinoma cohort, about 8 underwent bulk tumor TCR sequencing. Fresh biopsies were taken from the primary tumor site, and part of the biopsy material was kept in RNAlater for exome and bulk TCR sequencing.

The CDR3 measures 12 amino acids from cysteine to phenylalanine. CDR3 DNA only is kept here, 36 bases in frame from base 1. V is reduced by 5 bases and J by 3 bases, leaving a spacing of 5 bases between them. CDR1 and CDR2, looked up from the germline V gene (reference sequence), are MNHEY and SMNVEV. This entry belongs to a study of T cells in tumors after PD-1 blockade (dated by TCRdb to between 2018 and 2020). Describing the broader study: Patients with prior checkpoint blockade, systemic immunosuppressant use, or recent radiotherapy or other anti-cancer therapy within 4 weeks were excluded. Clinical response was assessed using RECIST version 1.1. Paired single-cell RNA and TCR sequencing was done in the study on site-matched tumors from patients with BCC or SCC, both before and after anti-PD-1 therapy. On average, tumor samples had 26,066 TCR templates (range about 500-99,264) and thousands of unique clonotypes, about 21-fold deeper than single-cell TCR sequencing. Pembrolizumab 200 mg every 3 weeks or cemiplimab 350 mg every 2 weeks was administered to patients. A subset of patients also received ongoing daily vismodegib 150 mg during anti-PD-1 treatment.

Deep TCRbeta sequencing was performed with the immunoSEQ platform. As for the original processing: Only productive rearrangements were exported from the immunoSEQ Analyzer for further analysis. A two-sided binomial test with a Bonferroni-corrected P below 0.01 was used to call clones that significantly expanded or contracted between timepoints. T cell phenotypes were assigned to bulk TCRbeta clonotypes by matching the clonotypes to single-cell RNA+TCR-seq clones with the same TCRbeta sequence. Clone enrichment in tumor was computed as tumor frequency divided by PBMC frequency from bulk TCR sequencing. TCRs were grouped by GLIPH into specificity groups, defined as clusters of distinct TCRs likely recognizing common antigens via shared CDR3 motifs. TCRdb retrieved this table from immuneACCESS and kept in-frame rearrangements only. Not all clones are present; in checked studies, unresolved V genes account for under half, and no reason is known for the remainder. V, J and clone size reflect that table, while D and trimming were determined from the DNA. Within this sample are 10,000 to 11,000 clones, with around 67% of them counted one time only. The ten most abundant clones make up around 13% of the sample.

Paper-wide results and their limitations: Exhausted CD8+ clones expanded after therapy were found to be mostly novel clonotypes undetected pre-treatment, suggesting clonal replacement rather than reinvigoration of pre-existing clones. Clonal replacement was observed only between pre- and post-treatment samples and not between two pre-treatment samples, a pattern that was regarded as arguing against biopsy timing or location artifacts. Roughly two fifths of tumor TCR clonotypes were detected in blood, and some novel exhausted tumor clones were observed in pre-treatment blood, which was taken as suggesting peripheral recruitment. Where the novel T cell clones came from was not identified, and possible sources could include lymphoid organs or rare unexpanded clones inside the tumor or in the tumor periphery.

Specimen: tumor tissue, collected after anti-PD-1 treatment. This TCR was recovered from a human donor with basal cell carcinoma. This chain joins TRBV27 to TRBJ1-5, with the D gene not clear enough to name. The DNA is TGTGCCAGCAGTCCCCTCAATCAGCCCCAGCATTTT. It encodes CASSPLNQPQHF.